These 10 T cell receptor beta chains originate from one sample sequenced in a study of CD8 T cells in Susac syndrome. Reverse transcription of about 0.45 to 1 ug RNA was performed with random hexamers. TCRdb processed the immunoSEQ multiplex PCR reads anew with MiXCR; each CDR3 protein has one entry. Among some 120,000 distinct CDR3 sequences, roughly 93% were seen once, and the ten largest hold roughly 0.33%. The sequenced material came from CD8+ T cells from PBMCs. The origin of the receptors is a human donor with multiple sclerosis.

The chain has TRBV7-2 and TRBJ2-7, with 7 nucleotides matching TRBD2. After removal of 5 bases from V and 3 bases from J, the junction contained 16 bases not matched to a gene. The CDR3 sequence is 17 residues long. The germline V gene has CDR1 SGHTA and CDR2 FQGNSA. The CDR3 reads CASSPQGFGGGVYEQYF. Written as DNA, the CDR3 is TGTGCCAGCAGCCCCCAGGGATTTGGCGGGGGAGTCTACGAGCAGTACTTC.

The CDR3 is CSAPSEGETDTQYF. The CDR3 nucleotides are TGCAGTGCTCCCAGCGAGGGGGAGACAGATACGCAGTATTTT. V and J are TRBV20-1 and TRBJ2-3; tentative D call: TRBD1 (6 bases). The V gene's germline CDR1 is DFQATT and CDR2 SNEGSKA (reference sequence). Trimming took 5 bases from V and 3 from J, leaving 15 bases between them. The CDR3 contains 14 residues.

This chain connects TRBV20-1 to TRBJ1-4; tentatively, D is TRBD1 (5 bases). Germline-derived CDR1 and CDR2 are DFQATT and SNEGSKA (reference sequence). With 4 bases removed from V and 4 bases from J, the gap between germline ends came to 19 bases. This CDR3 contains 16 residues. Here the CDR3 DNA reads TGCAGTGCTACCTCCCTACAGGCACCCCTTAATGAAAAACTGTTTTTT. This encodes CSATSLQAPLNEKLFF.

The chain combines TRBV27 with TRBJ1-5; possibly TRBD1 for D (5 bases). Deletions cut 6 bases from V and 3 bases from J, with 15 bases between. Germline V CDR1 and CDR2: MNHEY, SMNVEV (reference sequence). The CDR3 totals 15 residues. The CDR3 DNA is TGTGCCAGCAGGCAAAAGCGGACACCCAATCAGCCCCAGCATTTT. This gives the protein CASRQKRTPNQPQHF.

The chain recombines TRBV11-1 with TRBJ2-5; 15 nucleotides align to TRBD2. With 4 bases clipped from V and 2 bases from J, the junction kept 8 bases outside the gene matches. The CDR3 loop spans 18 amino acids. Per germline, CDR1 SGHAT and CDR2 FQDESV (reference sequence). CDR3 residues: CASSSGLAGGPRQETQYF. The CDR3 DNA follows: TGTGCCAGCAGCTCCGGACTAGCGGGAGGGCCGAGGCAAGAGACCCAGTACTTC.

V and J are TRBV19 and TRBJ2-5; 7 nucleotides align to TRBD1. Trimming cost V 10 bases and J 4 bases; bases outside gene matches: 15. This CDR3 has 15 amino acids. Looked up from germline, CDR1 is LNHDA and CDR2 is SQIVND (reference sequence). The CDR3 loop reads CANQLAQGWRETQYF. The DNA of the CDR3 is TGTGCCAATCAACTCGCACAGGGGTGGCGAGAGACCCAGTACTTC.

The rearrangement joins TRBV2 to TRBJ2-1; 8 bases match TRBD2. Germline values: CDR1 SNHLY, CDR2 FYNNEI. Trimming at V came to 2 bases and at J to 12 bases, leaving 12 bases not matched to a gene. The CDR3 is made up of 15 amino acids. The chain's CDR3 is CASSENRGGPGLQFF. The CDR3 coding sequence is TGTGCCAGCAGTGAAAACCGCGGGGGGCCAGGTCTGCAGTTCTTC.

This chain joins TRBV4-1 and TRBJ2-5; 10 positions agree with TRBD2. Germline-derived CDR1 and CDR2 are MGHRA and YSYEKL. The CDR3 consists of 17 residues. V lost 2 bases to trimming and J lost 2 bases; unmatched junction nucleotides: 8. CDR3 sequence: CASSQQGASGGQETQYF. CDR3 nucleotides: TGCGCCAGCAGCCAACAGGGGGCTAGCGGGGGACAAGAGACCCAGTACTTC.

The chain recombines TRBV6-5 with TRBJ2-3; no firm D call. V lost 10 bases and J 2 bases, leaving 19 bases between the germline ends. The CDR3 contains 15 residues. Germline V lookup: CDR1 MNHEY, CDR2 SVGAGI. In nucleotides, the CDR3 is TGTGCCACCTCTTACGCGCCGGACCCCACAGATACGCAGTATTTT. As protein: CATSYAPDPTDTQYF.

V gene TRBV5-1 combines with J gene TRBJ2-1, with 12 bases that match TRBD2. The CDR3 has 18 amino acids. V lost 3 bases and J lost 1; bases outside the gene matches: 8. Germline V lookup: CDR1 SGHRS, CDR2 YFSETQ. CDR3 nucleotides: TGCGCCAGCAGCTCCCCAAGACTAGCGGGGGAATCCTACAATGAGCAGTTCTTC. Translated: CASSSPRLAGESYNEQFF.